The 9 T cell receptor beta chains in this list originate from one sample, sequenced in a study of blood T cell repertoires in COVID-19 (dated by TCRdb to the early 2020s). The library was produced with the immunoSEQ multiplex PCR assay. In TCRdb, the immuneACCESS table is reduced to in-frame sequences with V and J assigned. These tables do not hold every clone; where another copy was compared, an unresolved V gene accounts for under half, and the others remain unexplained. The sample yields 310,000 or so clones; around nine tenths were counted once. 10% to 12% of the sample is held by the ten biggest clonotypes. The sample comprised peripheral blood. These receptors originate from a woman in her twenties or thirties with COVID-19, enrolled during active disease.

This chain uses TRBV27 with TRBJ2-2; no definite D call. The ends were cut back, 3 bases at V and 8 bases at J, with 13 bases in the middle. The V gene's germline CDR1 is MNHEY and CDR2 SMNVEV (reference sequence). This CDR3 is 14 amino acids long. In DNA, the CDR3 is TGTGCCAGCAGTTTTGTACTTCGATCTGGGGAGCTGTTTTTT. Protein: CASSFVLRSGELFF.

This clone was seen a single time. The CDR3 sequence: CASQSNQPQHF. The DNA for the CDR3 is TGTGCCAGCCAAAGCAATCAGCCCCAGCATTTT. The gene calls are TRBV28 and TRBJ1-5; D is unclear. V was clipped by 8 bases and J by 1 base, with 3 bases between them. This CDR3 is built from 11 residues. The germline V gene encodes CDR1 MDHEN and CDR2 SYDVKM.

The chain links TRBV6-5 to TRBJ2-1; tentative D call: TRBD2 (5 bases). Germline V gives CDR1 MNHEY, CDR2 SVGAGI. The CDR3 extends over 15 amino acids. V was clipped by 2 bases and J by 1 base, with 9 bases between them. The CDR3 DNA sequence: TGTGCCAGCAGTTACGACGCGGGTTCCTACAATGAGCAGTTCTTC. This codes for CASSYDAGSYNEQFF.

This clone has more than one count but fewer than ten. V usage is TRBV6-6 and J usage is TRBJ1-3, with TRBD1 as a possible D gene (5 bases). The germline V and J ends were trimmed by 6 bases and 2 bases, with 14 bases remaining between them. Per the germline V gene, CDR1 is MNHNY and CDR2 is SVGAGI (reference sequence). The CDR3 totals 15 residues. The chain's CDR3 is CASRLRDSAGNTIYF. The CDR3 DNA sequence: TGTGCCAGCAGACTCCGGGACTCAGCTGGAAACACCATATATTTT.

The chain joins TRBV18 to TRBJ1-4; D is unresolved. CDR3 length: 16 residues. Germline CDR1 reads KGHSH; CDR2 reads LQKENI. V lost 0 bases, J lost 0 bases, and 8 bases lay in between. Here the CDR3 DNA reads TGTGCCAGCTCACCACCGGGGAGACCAACTAATGAAAAACTGTTTTTT. This sequence encodes CASSPPGRPTNEKLFF.

This clone has just one count. The V gene is TRBV5-6, the J gene TRBJ2-1; TRBD1 agrees at 8 bases. The germline V gene has CDR1 SGHDT and CDR2 YYEEEE. The CDR3 is 19 amino acids. V shed 4 bases and J 7 bases; nucleotides not matched to a gene: 22. CDR3 sequence (DNA): TGTGCCAGCAGCCGCTCGGGACAGGCCCAGAGTGGCGGCGAAAATGAGCAGTTCTTC. Amino acid sequence: CASSRSGQAQSGGENEQFF.

This sequence joins TRBV4-2 and TRBJ2-7; 8 bases agree with TRBD1. The CDR3 is made up of 17 amino acids. The V and J ends lost 5 bases and 4 bases, in that order; junction bases with no gene match: 16. Germline V CDR1 and CDR2: LGHNA, YNFKEQ. The CDR3 nucleotides read TGTGCCAGCAGCACAAACGTGGTGGGCAGGGGGCGGTACGAGCAGTACTTC. This sequence encodes CASSTNVVGRGRYEQYF.

The chain combines TRBV28 with TRBJ2-5, with 11 bases identical to TRBD2. Germline assignment: CDR1 MDHEN and CDR2 SYDVKM. V shed 6 bases and J 3 bases; nucleotides not matched to a gene: 6. This CDR3 spans 15 amino acids. CDR3 DNA: TGTGCCAGCAGGATTCCTAGCGGGGGGAAAGAGACCCAGTACTTC. This encodes CASRIPSGGKETQYF.

This chain connects TRBV3-1 (or the pseudogene TRBV3-2) to TRBJ2-2, with D uncertain. CDR3 length: 14 residues. V lost 1 base to trimming and J lost 3 bases, with 6 bases between them. Looked up from germline, CDR1 is LGHDT and CDR2 is YNNKEL (reference sequence). CDR3 in amino acids: CASSQAVHTGELFF. The CDR3 DNA follows: TGTGCCAGCAGCCAAGCCGTCCACACCGGGGAGCTGTTTTTT.